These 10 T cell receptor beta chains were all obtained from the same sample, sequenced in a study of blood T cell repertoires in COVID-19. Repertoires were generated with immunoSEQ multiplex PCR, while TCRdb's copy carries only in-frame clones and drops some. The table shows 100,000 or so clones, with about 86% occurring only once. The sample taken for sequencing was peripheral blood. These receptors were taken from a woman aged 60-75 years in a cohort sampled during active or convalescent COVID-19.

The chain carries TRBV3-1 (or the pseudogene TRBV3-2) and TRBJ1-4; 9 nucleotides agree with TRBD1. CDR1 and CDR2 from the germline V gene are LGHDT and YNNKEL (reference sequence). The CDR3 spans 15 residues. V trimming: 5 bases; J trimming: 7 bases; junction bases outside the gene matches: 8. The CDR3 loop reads CASSLRRDRVEKLFF. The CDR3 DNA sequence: TGTGCCAGCAGCTTGCGCCGGGACAGGGTTGAAAAACTGTTTTTT.

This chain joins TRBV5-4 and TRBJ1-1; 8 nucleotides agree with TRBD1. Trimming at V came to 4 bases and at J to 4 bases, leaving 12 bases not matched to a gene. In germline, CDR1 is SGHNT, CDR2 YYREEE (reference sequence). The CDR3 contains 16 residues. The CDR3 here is CASSAQSQGAPTEAFF. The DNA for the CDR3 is TGTGCCAGCAGCGCGCAATCCCAGGGGGCGCCCACTGAAGCTTTCTTT. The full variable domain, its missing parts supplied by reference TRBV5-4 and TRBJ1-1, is ETGVTQSPTHLIKTRGQQVTLRCSSQSGHNTVSWYQQALGQGPQFIFQYYREEENGRGNFPPRFSGLQFPNYSSELNVNALELDDSALYLCASSAQSQGAPTEAFFGQGTRLTVV.

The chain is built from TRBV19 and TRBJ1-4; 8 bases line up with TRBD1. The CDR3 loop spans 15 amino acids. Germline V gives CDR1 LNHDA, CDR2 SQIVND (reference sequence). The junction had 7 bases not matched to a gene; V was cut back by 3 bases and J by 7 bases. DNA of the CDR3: TGTGCCAGTAGTATTCACGCAGGGGGCGGTGAAAAACTGTTTTTT. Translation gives CASSIHAGGGEKLFF.

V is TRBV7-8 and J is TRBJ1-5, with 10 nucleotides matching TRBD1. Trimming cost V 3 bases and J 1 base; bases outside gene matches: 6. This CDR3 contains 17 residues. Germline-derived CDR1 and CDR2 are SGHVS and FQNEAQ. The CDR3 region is CASSLDRGSGSNQPQHF. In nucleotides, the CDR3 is TGTGCCAGCAGCTTGGACAGGGGGTCAGGGAGCAATCAGCCCCAGCATTTT. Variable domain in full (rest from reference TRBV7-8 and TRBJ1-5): GAGVSQSPRYKVAKRGQDVALRCDPISGHVSLFWYQQALGQGPEFLTYFQNEAQLDKSGLPSDRFFAERPEGSVSTLKIQRTQQEDSAVYLCASSLDRGSGSNQPQHFGDGTRLSIL.

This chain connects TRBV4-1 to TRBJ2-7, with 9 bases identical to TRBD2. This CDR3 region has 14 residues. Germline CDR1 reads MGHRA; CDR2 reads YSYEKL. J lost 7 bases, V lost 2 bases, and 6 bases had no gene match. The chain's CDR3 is CASSQSDSGGEQYF. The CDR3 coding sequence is TGCGCCAGCAGCCAATCGGATAGCGGGGGTGAGCAGTACTTC.

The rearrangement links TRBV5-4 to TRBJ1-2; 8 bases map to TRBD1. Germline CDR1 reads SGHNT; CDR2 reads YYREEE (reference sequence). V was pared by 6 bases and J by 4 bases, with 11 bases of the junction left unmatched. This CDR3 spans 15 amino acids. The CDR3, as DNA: TGTGCCAGCACCAACAGGGGGTCTCCCGGCTATGGCTACACCTTC. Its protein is CASTNRGSPGYGYTF.

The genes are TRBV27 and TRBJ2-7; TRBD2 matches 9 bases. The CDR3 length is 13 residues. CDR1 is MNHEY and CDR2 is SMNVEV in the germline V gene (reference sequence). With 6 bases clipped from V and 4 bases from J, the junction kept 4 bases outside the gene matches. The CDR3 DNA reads TGTGCCAGCAGACTTAGCGGGAGTTACGAGCAGTACTTC. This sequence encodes CASRLSGSYEQYF.

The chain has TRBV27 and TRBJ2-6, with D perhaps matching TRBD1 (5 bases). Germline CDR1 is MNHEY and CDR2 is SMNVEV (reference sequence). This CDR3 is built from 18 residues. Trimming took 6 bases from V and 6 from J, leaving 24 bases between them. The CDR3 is CASRIQGTPSGAANVLTF. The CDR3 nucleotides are TGTGCCAGCAGGATTCAGGGAACTCCCTCTGGGGCGGCCAACGTCCTGACTTTC. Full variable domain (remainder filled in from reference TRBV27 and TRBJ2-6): EAQVTQNPRYLITVTGKKLTVTCSQNMNHEYMSWYRQDPGLGLRQIYYSMNVEVTDKGDVPEGYKVSRKEKRNFPLILESPSPNQTSLYFCASRIQGTPSGAANVLTFGAGSRLTVL.

The CDR3 is CAGGRGGWEDTQYF. CDR3 DNA sequence: TGTGCCGGCGGGAGGGGGGGCTGGGAAGATACGCAGTATTTT. This sequence joins TRBV30 and TRBJ2-3; the match to TRBD2 covers 9 bases. The germline V gene has CDR1 GTSNPN and CDR2 SVGIG (reference sequence). This CDR3 spans 14 amino acids. V shed 8 bases and J 5 bases; nucleotides not matched to a gene: 11. Together with reference TRBV30 and TRBJ2-3, the CDR3 gives the full variable domain: SQTIHQWPATLVQPVGSPLSLECTVEGTSNPNLYWYRQAAGRGLQLLFYSVGIGQISSEVPQNLSASRPQDRQFILSSKKLLLSDSGFYLCAGGRGGWEDTQYFGPGTRLTVL.

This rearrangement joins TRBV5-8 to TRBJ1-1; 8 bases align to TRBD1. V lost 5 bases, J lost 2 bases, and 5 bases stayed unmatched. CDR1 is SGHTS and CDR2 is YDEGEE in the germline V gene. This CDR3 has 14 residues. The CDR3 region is CASRQDRVNTEAFF. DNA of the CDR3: TGTGCCAGCAGGCAGGACAGGGTAAACACTGAAGCTTTCTTT.